The clone carrying this TCR beta chain was picked up a small number of times. This sample is part of a study of response to subunit inactivated influenza vaccine. CDR3 length: 15 amino acids. Between the trimmed V and J ends, which lost 3 bases and 5 bases, there was a span of 14 bases. CDR1 and CDR2 (germline): SGHDN, FVKESK. Each CDR3 protein is one row after TCRdb ran MiXCR on the RT-PCR reads. The table has about 700,000 distinct CDR3 sequences, 12% to 15% seen once. This sequence originates from a man in his forties or fifties who received an inactivated influenza vaccine. Here the sequenced sample was PBMCs from blood, taken around 15 days before vaccination. The rearrangement joins TRBV14 to TRBJ2-1; unclear D gene. This CDR3 is CASSQELGIDNEQFF. The CDR3 nucleotides read TGTGCCAGCAGCCAGGAGCTAGGTATAGACAATGAGCAGTTCTTC.